A single sample is the source of the 32 T cell receptor beta chains below, sequenced in a study of spatial heterogeneity in lung cancer. For these receptors, no antigen is known. Time point in this sample: sample taken at primary tumor resection. Study-level findings and limits: Intratumoral expanded alpha and beta TCR counts were found to track tumor mutation counts.

A single record per CDR3 protein comes from TCRdb applying MiXCR to the 5' RACE reads. Of about 100,000 distinct CDR3 sequences in the sample, nearly 4.5% were seen once. This specimen consisted of lung tumor tissue, obtained at surgery. These receptors were collected from a male donor with early-stage non-small cell lung cancer.

This clonotype was recorded at least ten times. This rearrangement joins TRBV11-3 to TRBJ2-4; TRBD2 is a possible D gene (5 bases). This CDR3 comprises 13 residues. V shed 4 bases and J shed 7 bases, with 11 bases lying between them. Germline lookup yields CDR1 SGHNT and CDR2 YENEEA. The CDR3 nucleotides are TGTGCCAGCAGCTCAAACAGCGGCAACATTCAGTACTTC. Translating gives CASSSNSGNIQYF. Full variable domain (outside the CDR3, taken from reference TRBV11-3 and TRBJ2-4): EAGVVQSPRYKIIEKKQPVAFWCNPISGHNTLYWYLQNLGQGPELLIRYENEEAVDDSQLPKDRFSAERLKGVDSTLKIQPAELGDSAVYLCASSSNSGNIQYFGAGTRLSVL.

This clonotype was observed many times. The chain couples TRBV6-1 to TRBJ2-7; maybe TRBD1 (5 bases). Germline V gene lookup returns CDR1 MNHNS and CDR2 SASEGT. This CDR3 contains 13 residues. The germline V and J ends were trimmed by 2 bases and 2 bases, with 7 bases remaining between them. CDR3: CASSEPGTYEQYF. CDR3 DNA: TGTGCCAGCAGTGAACCAGGGACCTACGAGCAGTACTTC.

This clonotype was seen ten or more times. The chain has TRBV2 and TRBJ2-3; D is unresolved. V dropped 2 bases and J dropped 4 bases, with 7 bases sitting between them. This CDR3 spans 13 amino acids. Germline CDR1 reads SNHLY; CDR2 reads FYNNEI. Here the CDR3 reads CASSESRADTQYF. The DNA of the CDR3 is TGTGCCAGCAGTGAATCCCGGGCAGATACGCAGTATTTT.

This clonotype was seen ten or more times. The rearrangement links TRBV10-2 to TRBJ2-3; 15 bases map to TRBD2. Per germline, CDR1 WSHSY and CDR2 SAAADI. This CDR3 comprises 16 residues. Unmatched junction bases numbered 4, after V lost 4 bases and J lost 5 bases. Written as DNA, the CDR3 is TGCGCCAGCAGTGGGACTAGCGGGAGGGCCTTAGATACGCAGTATTTT. It encodes CASSGTSGRALDTQYF.

This clonotype came up many times. The rearrangement joins TRBV6-6 to TRBJ2-7; 9 nucleotides line up with TRBD1. There are 15 residues in the CDR3. CDR1 MNHNY and CDR2 SVGAGI come from the germline V gene (reference sequence). V was clipped by 6 bases and J by 5 bases; unmatched bases: 11. In DNA form, the CDR3 reads TGTGCCAGCAGACACCGGGACAGGGAGGTGAACGAGCAGTACTTC. It translates to CASRHRDREVNEQYF.

This clonotype was detected many times. This chain joins TRBV5-4 and TRBJ1-2; D not resolved. The V and J ends lost 4 bases and 2 bases respectively, with 12 bases between them. Germline CDR1 SGHNT, CDR2 YYREEE (reference sequence). CDR3 length: 14 amino acids. The CDR3: CASSGRGRNYGYTF. The CDR3 coding sequence is TGTGCCAGCAGCGGTCGAGGACGGAACTATGGCTACACCTTC.

In this sample, this clonotype turned up many times. The chain employs TRBV6-1 and TRBJ1-2; D not resolved. V lost 5 bases, J lost 4 bases, and 20 bases lay in between. The length of the CDR3 is 16 residues. Germline V gene data show CDR1 as MNHNS and CDR2 as SASEGT. For the CDR3, the DNA is TGTGCCAGCAGTCCTTACGGCGGCACAACCGCCTATGGCTACACCTTC. This gives the protein CASSPYGGTTAYGYTF.

Regarding this clonotype: A clone one base away is much larger, so this may be a read error. This chain connects TRBV3-1 to TRBJ2-7; D call uncertain. Germline CDR1 is LGHDT and CDR2 is YNNKEL (reference sequence). The CDR3 is made up of 14 amino acids. Trimming took off 0 bases at V and 12 bases at J, with 18 bases between the two ends. The CDR3 coding sequence is TGTGCCAGCAGCCAAGATAACAGCCAGGCGTTGGTGTACTTC. Its protein product is CASSQDNSQALVYF.

This chain connects TRBV5-8 to TRBJ1-2, with no clear D. Trimming left V 2 bases short and J 5 bases short, with 13 bases between. Germline V lookup: CDR1 SGHTS, CDR2 YDEGEE. The CDR3 sequence is 14 residues long. The CDR3 loop is CASSFLTFSYGYTF. CDR3 nucleotide sequence: TGTGCCAGCAGCTTTCTTACCTTCTCTTATGGCTACACCTTC. The variable domain in full, completed from reference TRBV5-8 and TRBJ1-2, reads EAGVTQSPTHLIKTRGQQATLRCSPISGHTSVYWYQQALGLGLQFLLWYDEGEERNRGNFPPRFSGRQFPNYSSELNVNALELEDSALYLCASSFLTFSYGYTFGSGTRLTVV.

In its sample, this clonotype was seen many times. The V and J genes are TRBV27 and TRBJ2-1; D is perhaps TRBD1 or TRBD2 (6 bases each). The CDR3 covers 15 residues. The germline V gene encodes CDR1 MNHEY and CDR2 SMNVEV (reference sequence). Trimming cost V 9 bases and J 5 bases, with 20 bases left between them. The DNA of the CDR3 is TGTGCCAGTCGACGAGGGGGGACACCAAACAATGAGCAGTTCTTC. Encoded protein: CASRRGGTPNNEQFF.

This clonotype was picked up many times. The CDR3 DNA is TGTGCCAGCAGTGAACGGGGTTATGGCTACACCTTC. It translates to CASSERGYGYTF. This chain connects TRBV2 to TRBJ1-2; D unresolved. This CDR3 contains 12 residues. With 2 bases removed from V and 5 bases from J, the gap between germline ends came to 6 bases. CDR1 and CDR2 from the germline V gene are SNHLY and FYNNEI.

This clonotype was recorded many times. The chain links TRBV3-1 to TRBJ2-3, with D unresolved. The CDR3 has 13 amino acids. Germline values: CDR1 LGHDT, CDR2 YNNKEL (reference sequence). Trimming took off 2 bases at V and 0 bases at J, with 3 bases between the two ends. The CDR3 loop reads CASSQLSTDTQYF. CDR3 coding DNA: TGTGCCAGCAGCCAACTAAGCACAGATACGCAGTATTTT.

This clonotype was counted at least ten times. The V gene is TRBV20-1, the J gene TRBJ2-3; D remains unclear. CDR1 and CDR2 from the germline V gene are DFQATT and SNEGSKA (reference sequence). V lost 4 bases and J 2 bases, leaving 13 bases between the germline ends. This CDR3 comprises 14 residues. The CDR3 loop is CSAIPGPLTDTQYF. The CDR3 coding sequence is TGCAGTGCTATCCCGGGCCCGCTCACAGATACGCAGTATTTT.

This clonotype was recorded at least ten times. The V and J genes are TRBV5-1 and TRBJ2-1; 7 bases line up with TRBD1. The V gene's germline CDR1 is SGHRS and CDR2 YFSETQ. With 4 bases clipped from V and 0 bases from J, the junction kept 7 bases outside the gene matches. This CDR3 is built from 16 residues. The CDR3 sequence: CASSKSWDSSYNEQFF. CDR3 nucleotides: TGCGCCAGCAGCAAAAGTTGGGACAGCTCCTACAATGAGCAGTTCTTC.

This clonotype was seen ten or more times. The chain employs TRBV20-1 and TRBJ1-6; D ambiguous. CDR1 and CDR2 (germline): DFQATT, SNEGSKA (reference sequence). V was shortened by 3 bases and J by 7 bases, with 22 bases between the two germline ends. This CDR3 is 17 amino acids long. The chain's CDR3 is CSARRPPGLGGNSPLHF. CDR3 nucleotide sequence: TGCAGTGCTAGGAGACCGCCCGGCCTCGGAGGGAATTCACCCCTCCACTTT.

There are a few counts of this clonotype. The V call is TRBV6-2 or TRBV6-3, the J call TRBJ2-6, with D perhaps TRBD2 (6 bases). V shed 10 bases and J shed 4 bases, with 14 bases lying between them. CDR1 MNHEY and CDR2 SVGEGT come from the germline V gene. The CDR3 extends over 14 amino acids. CDR3 bases: TGTGCCACGGCCGGGGCGGGAGGGGCCAACGTCCTGACTTTC. This encodes CATAGAGGANVLTF.

This clonotype has more than one count but fewer than ten. This chain links TRBV5-5 with TRBJ1-1; no clear D. The CDR3 is 12 residues long. Germline V CDR1 and CDR2: SGHKS, YYEKEE (reference sequence). V shed 4 bases and J shed 9 bases, with 13 bases lying between them. The CDR3 DNA sequence: TGTGCCAGCAGCCAATCTGGGGTGCAAGCTTTCTTT. Residues: CASSQSGVQAFF.

Many counts were recorded for this clonotype. V and J are TRBV7-9 and TRBJ1-2; D is unclear. In germline, CDR1 is SEHNR, CDR2 FQNEAQ (reference sequence). Trimming left V 1 base short and J 8 bases short, with 11 bases between. The CDR3 consists of 13 residues. The CDR3 is CASSLGTRRGYTF. The CDR3 region has the DNA TGTGCCAGCAGCTTAGGGACGAGACGCGGCTACACCTTC.

This clonotype was picked up a small number of times. The rearrangement uses TRBV29-1 and TRBJ1-1, with D hard to call. Between the trimmed V and J ends, which lost 3 bases and 11 bases, there was a span of 16 bases. Germline CDR1 reads SQVTM; CDR2 reads ANQGSEA. The CDR3 totals 12 residues. CDR3 sequence (DNA): TGCAGCGTTGATATCCGCGCCGGCCGGGCTTTCTTT. Protein: CSVDIRAGRAFF.

V and J are TRBV9 and TRBJ2-5; D may be TRBD1 (5 bases). Germline CDR1 reads SGDLS; CDR2 reads YYNGEE. This CDR3 has 13 amino acids. V lost 2 bases and J lost 5, with 10 bases in between. In DNA form, the CDR3 reads TGTGCCAGCAGCGTCCAGGGCGGTGAGACCCAGTACTTC. It translates to CASSVQGGETQYF.

There are many counts of this clonotype. The chain recombines TRBV4-1 with TRBJ2-1; D remains ambiguous. Between the trimmed V and J ends, which lost 3 bases and 5 bases, there was a span of 14 bases. Germline CDR1 MGHRA, CDR2 YSYEKL. The CDR3 is 15 residues long. DNA of the CDR3: TGCGCCAGCAGCCATTTGGACCGAGACGACAATGAGCAGTTCTTC. Its protein is CASSHLDRDDNEQFF.

Only a few counts were recorded for this clonotype. The chain joins TRBV9 to TRBJ2-2; the D gene is possibly TRBD2 (7 bases). V was clipped by 3 bases and J by 4 bases, with 22 bases between them. Germline lookup yields CDR1 SGDLS and CDR2 YYNGEE. The CDR3 covers 18 residues. The CDR3, as DNA: TGTGCCAGCAGCGAACCCTCCAAAGTCGGGGGGCCCACCGGGGAGCTGTTTTTT. As protein: CASSEPSKVGGPTGELFF.

This clonotype was observed many times. The chain combines TRBV20-1 with TRBJ2-7, with 13 bases aligning to TRBD2. From germline, CDR1 is DFQATT and CDR2 SNEGSKA (reference sequence). The V segment lost 1 base and the J segment 7 bases; nucleotides outside the gene matches: 7. CDR3 length: 15 amino acids. The CDR3 DNA reads as TGCAGTGCTAGAGGACTAGCGGGAGGCCTTTGGGAGCAGTACTTC. It encodes CSARGLAGGLWEQYF.

This clonotype was observed at least ten times. CDR3 coding DNA: TGTGCCAGCTACCGACAGGGAGGTGGGTCGTTCGCAGATACGCAGTATTTT. This gives the protein CASYRQGGGSFADTQYF. The chain joins TRBV5-4 to TRBJ2-3; D may be TRBD1 (7 bases). Trimming took 7 bases from V and 4 from J, leaving 25 bases between them. CDR1 and CDR2 from the germline V gene are SGHNT and YYREEE (reference sequence). CDR3 length: 17 residues.

This clonotype came up many times. The CDR3 region is CASGLYRAGVNEQFF. The CDR3 DNA sequence: TGTGCTAGTGGTTTGTACCGAGCGGGAGTAAATGAGCAGTTCTTC. The chain employs TRBV12-5 and TRBJ2-1; 8 bases are a match to TRBD2. This CDR3 has 15 amino acids. Germline CDR1 is LGHNT and CDR2 is FRNRAP. With 2 bases clipped from V and 7 bases from J, the junction kept 7 bases outside the gene matches.

This clonotype was detected many times. The rearrangement links TRBV6-2 or TRBV6-3 to TRBJ1-1, with 7 bases fitting TRBD1. This CDR3 is built from 14 residues. Unmatched junction bases numbered 10, after V lost 6 bases and J lost 6 bases. Germline V lookup: CDR1 MNHEY, CDR2 SVGEGT. Here the CDR3 reads CASRFQGVFAEAFF. In nucleotides, the CDR3 is TGTGCCAGCAGGTTTCAGGGGGTTTTCGCTGAAGCTTTCTTT.

This rearrangement joins TRBV6-6 to TRBJ1-2; D may be TRBD1 (5 bases). Trimming shortened V by 2 bases and J by 2 bases, and 9 bases separated the two germline ends. The CDR3 runs to 14 residues. The V gene's germline CDR1 is MNHNY and CDR2 SVGAGI (reference sequence). The CDR3 loop reads CASSYVSGNYGYTF. CDR3 nucleotide sequence: TGTGCCAGCAGTTACGTCTCAGGGAACTATGGCTACACCTTC.

The table lists this clonotype with many counts. This rearrangement joins TRBV5-1 to TRBJ2-5, with 8 bases identical to TRBD2. This CDR3 contains 15 residues. The germline gives CDR1 SGHRS, CDR2 YFSETQ. With 2 bases clipped from V and 4 bases from J, the junction kept 7 bases outside the gene matches. The CDR3 bases are TGCGCCAGCAGCTTAGCGGGAGCAGAGGGAGAGACCCAGTACTTC. This translates into CASSLAGAEGETQYF. Based on the CDR3 plus reference TRBV5-1 and TRBJ2-5, the full variable domain is KAGVTQTPRYLIKTRGQQVTLSCSPISGHRSVSWYQQTPGQGLQFLFEYFSETQRNKGNFPGRFSGRQFSNSRSEMNVSTLELGDSALYLCASSLAGAEGETQYFGPGTRLLVL.

This clonotype was seen ten or more times. The chain combines TRBV12-3 or TRBV12-4 with TRBJ2-7, with D perhaps TRBD1 (5 bases). The V end lost 6 bases, the J end lost 6 bases, and 12 bases lay between the germline ends. This CDR3 spans 12 amino acids. The chain's CDR3 is CASSRNRREQYF. CDR3 DNA: TGTGCCAGCAGCCGAAACAGGCGCGAGCAGTACTTC.

This clonotype was detected ten times or more. CDR3 loop: CASSQYRGGGDRSNEKLFF. For the CDR3, the DNA is TGTGCCAGCAGCCAGTACCGTGGAGGAGGGGACCGGTCTAATGAAAAACTGTTTTTT. The chain combines TRBV4-2 with TRBJ1-4; perhaps TRBD1 as D (5 bases). This CDR3 has 19 residues. The ends were cut back, 3 bases at V and 3 bases at J, with 23 bases in the middle. Germline assignment: CDR1 LGHNA and CDR2 YNFKEQ.

In this sample, this clonotype turned up many times. The J gene is TRBJ2-4, the V gene TRBV7-9; D gene ambiguous. The germline V gene has CDR1 SEHNR and CDR2 FQNEAQ (reference sequence). V was shortened by 2 bases and J by 8 bases, with 7 bases between the two germline ends. The CDR3 extends over 12 amino acids. CDR3 loop: CASSLKEDIQYF. In nucleotides, the CDR3 is TGTGCCAGCAGCTTAAAAGAGGACATTCAGTACTTC. The entire variable domain, with the rest obtained from reference TRBV7-9 and TRBJ2-4, is as follows: DTGVSQNPRHKITKRGQNVTFRCDPISEHNRLYWYRQTLGQGPEFLTYFQNEAQLEKSRLLSDRFSAERPKGSFSTLEIQRTEQGDSAMYLCASSLKEDIQYFGAGTRLSVL.

This clonotype was recorded many times. J is TRBJ2-7 and V is TRBV4-1; D is perhaps TRBD2 (5 bases). The length of the CDR3 is 13 residues. Trimming stripped 2 bases from V and 3 bases from J, with 8 bases between. The germline gives CDR1 MGHRA, CDR2 YSYEKL. The CDR3 reads CASSQRADYEQYF. The DNA of the CDR3 is TGCGCCAGCAGCCAAAGAGCGGACTACGAGCAGTACTTC.